The rows below give T cell receptor beta chains drawn from one sample of a study of T cell responses to AZD1222 COVID-19 vaccine. TCRdb keeps only in-frame clones here, not all; method: immunoSEQ multiplex PCR. Found here are 90,000 to 140,000 clones, roughly 82% of them singletons; the top ten hold 5%. The specimen was peripheral blood, collected on day 0 of AZD1222 vaccination. These receptors all come from an adult in good health. CDR3s include the opening cysteine and the closing phenylalanine or tryptophan.

v_call	j_call	cdr3_aa
TRBV6-4	TRBJ2-7	CASSAPKGSGPYEQYF
TRBV2	TRBJ1-2	CASSELGAGMLDYGYTF
TRBV5-4	TRBJ1-6	CASSFRGSPLHF
TRBV9	TRBJ1-4	CASSVEANEKLFF
TRBV5-1	TRBJ1-4	CASSLFDAGEKLFF
TRBV6-6	TRBJ1-4	CASSGVEKLFF
TRBV5-1	TRBJ1-6	CASSPRAVQDNSPLHF
TRBV12-3/TRBV12-4	TRBJ1-1	CASSLVGGSEAFF
TRBV5-1	TRBJ2-5	CASSLGGGQETQYF
TRBV10-3	TRBJ1-2	CAISGAQGGGYTF
TRBV5-1	TRBJ2-5	CASSLETTETQYF
TRBV5-1	TRBJ1-1	CASSLEGLGAAFF
TRBV29-1	TRBJ2-7	CSVAQVPYEQYF
TRBV20-1	TRBJ2-5	CSARPGETQYF
TRBV15	TRBJ1-4	CATSTPSRGESEKLFF
TRBV29-1	TRBJ2-7	CSVEDSRAGAPYEQYF
TRBV30	TRBJ2-7	CAWSRGARYEQYF
TRBV7-3	TRBJ2-3	CASSLTIMGGTDTQYF
TRBV9	TRBJ1-2	CASSRDRGSRGYTF
TRBV2	TRBJ1-5	CASSEMTGRQPQHF
TRBV15	TRBJ1-2	CATSRDPGRGSYGYTF
TRBV5-6	TRBJ2-7	CASSLGLSSYEQYF
TRBV18	TRBJ2-5	CASSPVRGAPETQYF
TRBV4-3	TRBJ2-1	CASSPSPSGGSSYNEQFF
TRBV4-2	TRBJ1-4	CASSRDPGTGDEKLFF
TRBV7-8	TRBJ1-1	CASSLGFTEAFF
TRBV11-2	TRBJ1-2	CASSTYRGQHYGYTF
TRBV7-2	TRBJ1-2	CASSTRGLLSYGYTF
TRBV7-9	TRBJ1-3	CASSLRGSSGNTIYF
TRBV7-2	TRBJ1-5	CASSPLSGNQPQHF
TRBV9	TRBJ2-1	CASTSSESSYNEQFF
TRBV2	TRBJ1-2	CASSGIKDSPYGYTF
TRBV5-8	TRBJ2-7	CASSPGPDLPYEQYF
TRBV12-5	TRBJ2-2	CASGLVLTNTGELFF
TRBV5-1	TRBJ2-2	CASSLGPGVAGELFF
TRBV18	TRBJ1-6	CASQSPTGGLSPLHF
TRBV30	TRBJ1-3	CAWSVGFSGNTIYF
TRBV3-1/TRBV3-2	TRBJ2-7	CASSLRTYEQYF
TRBV7-2	TRBJ1-6	CASSITSGQGFSPLHF
TRBV6-4	TRBJ1-2	CASRTEHQTNYGYTF
TRBV7-2	TRBJ1-2	CASSQSRGWGYTF
TRBV5-1	TRBJ2-7	CASSLGGKVYEQYF
TRBV5-4	TRBJ1-1	CASSFPGHITEAFF
TRBV5-1	TRBJ2-3	CASSLSTDTQYF
TRBV6-5	TRBJ2-1	CASSSDRGRNEQFF
TRBV7-2	TRBJ2-5	CASSLQETQYF
TRBV6-2/TRBV6-3	TRBJ1-2	CASSGVGENYGYTF
TRBV5-1	TRBJ2-7	CASSRDGPYEQYF
TRBV9	TRBJ1-2	CASTAEGAPNWDYGYTF
TRBV4-3	TRBJ2-2	CASSSRTSGGTGELFF
TRBV7-2	TRBJ2-1	CASSLGGAGEGEQFF
TRBV4-1	TRBJ2-2	CASSPDRGITGELFF
TRBV11-1	TRBJ1-1	CASSLGRGSTEAFF
TRBV10-3	TRBJ1-2	CAISDNSQRDYGYTF
TRBV14	TRBJ1-2	CASSQAGIHGYTF
TRBV27	TRBJ1-1	CASSPQGATGGTEAFF
TRBV12-3/TRBV12-4	TRBJ1-1	CASRPGNTEAFF
TRBV6-2/TRBV6-3	TRBJ2-1	CASSWDRVVNEQFF